This TCR beta chain was profiled in a study of T cells in Graves' hyperthyroidism and ophthalmopathy. Amplification of TCR beta CDR3 regions used RNA as the template. In the first-round RT-PCR of the TCR CDR3, the HTBI primer set was used. One entry per CDR3 protein, called by TCRdb with MiXCR from the multiplex PCR reads. The sample has 800,000 or so distinct CDR3 sequences, roughly 37% seen once. In germline, CDR1 is ENHRY, CDR2 SYGVKD. V lost 10 bases to trimming and J lost 3 bases; unmatched junction nucleotides: 7. The CDR3 spans 14 residues. The sequence was obtained from a man aged 18 to 29 with Graves' hyperthyroidism. V gene TRBV10-3 combines with J gene TRBJ1-5; TRBD1 aligns across 9 bases. The sequencing sample was made of blood. CDR3 loop: CATGTGRPNQPQHF. Here the CDR3 DNA reads TGTGCCACCGGGACAGGGAGGCCCAATCAGCCCCAGCATTTT.